A selection of T cell receptor beta chains follows, all from one sample in a study of CD8 T cells in ankylosing spondylitis. MiXCR was run by TCRdb on the 5' RACE reads, yielding one entry per CDR3 protein. The profile shows roughly 170,000 distinct CDR3 sequences, 9.8% of them singletons. Sequencing was performed on blood, either unsorted or a sorted T cell fraction (not recorded which). These receptors were taken from a female donor with ankylosing spondylitis or in good health (not recorded which). The CDR3 runs from the conserved cysteine through the conserved F or W. The D gene is left open where the match is weak. The listing skips clone size in some rows; elsewhere it reads once, few, many or a size class.

>.|TRBJ1-1|few|TRBV7-2
CASSLGAFALYQAFF
TGTGCCAGCAGCTTAGGGGCTTTTGCCCTTTATCAAGCTTTCTTT
>.|TRBJ2-1|many|TRBV2
CASSGTEEAYNEQFF
TGTGCCAGCAGTGGGACGGAAGAGGCCTACAATGAGCAGTTCTTC
>.|TRBJ1-2|.|TRBV25-1
CASSARGTLYGYTF
TGTGCCAGCAGTGCCAGGGGCACCCTCTATGGCTACACCTTC
>TRBD2|TRBJ2-1|once|TRBV9
CASSVVSGTYNEQFF
TGTGCCAGCAGCGTAGTTAGCGGGACCTACAATGAGCAGTTCTTC
>.|TRBJ1-2|.|TRBV7-3
CASSPIGLLKDGYTF
TGTGCCAGCAGCCCAATAGGGTTACTGAAGGATGGCTACACCTTC
>.|TRBJ2-4|many|TRBV3-1
CASSGAKNIQYF
TGTGCCAGCAGTGGAGCCAAAAACATTCAGTACTTC
>.|TRBJ2-7|.|TRBV12-3/TRBV12-4
CASSFDGMSYEQYF
TGTGCCAGCAGTTTCGACGGTATGTCCTACGAGCAGTACTTC
>.|TRBJ1-2|many|TRBV7-9
CATRVLQGVSGYTF
TGTGCCACCCGGGTCCTGCAGGGTGTCTCTGGCTACACCTTC
>TRBD2|TRBJ2-1|few|TRBV18
CASSPGSLAGDNEQFF
TGTGCCAGCTCACCAGGTTCACTAGCGGGAGACAATGAGCAGTTCTTC
>.|TRBJ1-1|.|TRBV4-1
CASSQAKGSGHAFF
TGCGCCAGCAGCCAAGCAAAGGGGTCAGGACATGCTTTCTTT
>TRBD2|TRBJ2-1|few|TRBV28
CASSMGLAGVSYNEQFF
TGTGCCAGCAGCATGGGACTAGCGGGAGTTTCCTACAATGAGCAGTTCTTC
>.|TRBJ1-1|many|TRBV25-1
CASRIGPNYAFF
TGTGCCAGCAGAATAGGGCCCAACTACGCTTTCTTT
>TRBD1|TRBJ2-7|.|TRBV27
CASSAGQGLQYF
TGTGCCAGCAGCGCGGGACAGGGGCTTCAGTACTTC
>.|TRBJ2-7|few|TRBV7-2
CASSLQNPYEQYF
TGTGCCAGCAGCCTACAGAACCCCTACGAGCAGTACTTC
>.|TRBJ1-1|few|TRBV5-6
CASSLARTEAFF
TGTGCCAGCAGCTTGGCCAGGACTGAAGCTTTCTTT
>TRBD2|TRBJ2-7|few|TRBV20-1
CSASASGRGYEQYF
TGCAGTGCTAGTGCCAGCGGGAGAGGATACGAGCAGTACTTC
>.|TRBJ1-4|few|TRBV6-5
CASSYSQGLSGEKLFF
TGTGCCAGCAGTTACTCCCAGGGGCTTTCTGGTGAAAAACTGTTTTTT
>.|TRBJ2-1|few|TRBV6-1
CASQYVSGGYNEQFF
TGTGCCAGCCAGTACGTCTCCGGGGGTTACAATGAGCAGTTCTTC
>.|TRBJ2-2|few|TRBV12-3/TRBV12-4
CASSLSWTANTGELFF
TGTGCCAGCAGTTTAAGTTGGACGGCGAACACCGGGGAGCTGTTTTTT
>.|TRBJ2-7|.|TRBV27
CASKSYGSYEQYF
TGTGCCAGCAAATCATACGGCTCCTACGAGCAGTACTTC
>TRBD2|TRBJ2-1|few|TRBV6-2/TRBV6-3
CASSYPAGTSHNEQFF
TGTGCCAGCAGTTACCCGGCGGGGACTAGCCACAATGAGCAGTTCTTC
>.|TRBJ1-5|few|TRBV28
CASTSSYSNQPQHF
TGTGCCAGCACTTCAAGCTATAGCAATCAGCCCCAGCATTTT
>.|TRBJ1-1|many|TRBV29-1
CSVEADTEAFF
TGCAGCGTTGAAGCGGATACTGAAGCTTTCTTT
>TRBD1|TRBJ2-3|few|TRBV2
CASRPPTDRTDTQYF
TGTGCCAGCAGACCCCCCACGGACAGGACAGATACGCAGTATTTT
>.|TRBJ2-1|.|TRBV28
CTSSFDIPYNEQFF
TGTACCAGCAGTTTTGACATCCCCTACAATGAGCAGTTCTTC
>TRBD2|TRBJ2-1|few|TRBV28
CASSLPTSGRTGSYNEQFF
TGTGCCAGCAGTTTGCCAACTAGCGGGAGGACGGGGTCCTACAATGAGCAGTTCTTC
>.|TRBJ1-1|few|TRBV6-2/TRBV6-3
CASSQGMVTEAFF
TGTGCCAGCAGCCAGGGAATGGTCACTGAAGCTTTCTTT
>.|TRBJ2-7|many|TRBV10-3
CAISAEALSYEQYF
TGTGCCATCAGTGCGGAGGCCTTAAGCTACGAGCAGTACTTC
>.|TRBJ2-7|.|TRBV11-2
CASSESAAYSYEQYF
TGTGCCAGCAGTGAGAGCGCGGCGTACTCCTACGAGCAGTACTTC
>.|TRBJ1-1|many|TRBV24-1
CATSDGKNTEAFF
TGTGCCACCAGTGACGGGAAGAACACTGAAGCTTTCTTT
>.|TRBJ1-1|few|TRBV7-9
CASILGGETEAFF
TGTGCCAGCATCCTAGGTGGCGAGACTGAAGCTTTCTTT
>.|TRBJ2-1|many|TRBV5-1
CASSSGQNYNEQFF
TGCGCCAGCAGCTCCGGGCAGAACTACAATGAGCAGTTCTTC
>.|TRBJ1-5|few|TRBV20-1
CSASREFNQPQHF
TGCAGTGCAAGCCGGGAATTCAATCAGCCCCAGCATTTT
>TRBD1|TRBJ2-7|few|TRBV29-1
CSVGQGVPLEQYF
TGCAGCGTTGGACAGGGGGTTCCTCTCGAGCAGTACTTC
>TRBD2|TRBJ2-1|.|TRBV6-2/TRBV6-3
CASSYMTSGNNEQFF
TGTGCCAGCAGCTACATGACTAGCGGCAACAATGAGCAGTTCTTC
>.|TRBJ2-1|.|TRBV6-1
CASSISQNNEQFF
TGTGCCAGTTCTATCTCGCAGAATAATGAGCAGTTCTTC
>.|TRBJ2-2|once|TRBV18
CASPSCDPKVETGELFF
TGTGCCAGCCCAAGTTGTGACCCCAAGGTTGAGACCGGGGAGCTGTTTTTT
>.|TRBJ1-4|many|TRBV27
CASSQRRGSKNEKLFF
TGTGCCAGCAGTCAGCGACGCGGGAGTAAAAATGAAAAACTGTTTTTT
>TRBD2|TRBJ2-3|few|TRBV11-2
CASSPSGRALPDTQYF
TGTGCCAGCAGCCCCAGCGGGAGAGCCCTCCCAGATACGCAGTATTTT
>.|TRBJ2-7|.|TRBV15
CATSRAGSSYEQYF
TGTGCCACCAGCAGAGCAGGGAGCTCCTACGAGCAGTACTTC
>TRBD1|TRBJ1-1|many|TRBV12-3/TRBV12-4
CASSPGTGFTEAFF
TGTGCCAGCAGTCCCGGGACAGGGTTCACTGAAGCTTTCTTT
>.|TRBJ2-2|.|TRBV7-6
CASTLGGTGELFF
TGTGCCAGCACCCTAGGGGGTACCGGGGAGCTGTTTTTT
>.|TRBJ2-1|.|TRBV2
CASSSPGLPLRNEQFF
TGTGCCAGCAGTAGCCCCGGACTCCCACTTCGGAATGAGCAGTTCTTC